These 18 T cell receptor beta chains were sequenced from one sample in a study of T-cell reconstitution after alpha-beta-depleted transplantation in children. TCRbeta library preparation incorporated unique molecular identifiers. Using its own MiXCR run on the PCR reads, TCRdb lists one record per CDR3 protein. The sample includes about 500,000 distinct CDR3 sequences, 32% of them seen just once. The sequences come from PBMCs from the stem cell graft donor, collected from the stem cell graft. All receptors derive from a human donor who donated a stem cell graft to a child with aplastic anemia.

This clonotype showed up just a few times. CDR3 region: CASSYSALRGVSVDSYNEQFF. Written as DNA, the CDR3 is TGTGCCAGCAGTTACTCGGCCCTCCGGGGGGTAAGCGTGGACTCCTACAATGAGCAGTTCTTC. The chain recombines TRBV6-2 or TRBV6-3 with TRBJ2-1; 7 bases line up with TRBD2. Looked up from germline, CDR1 is MNHEY and CDR2 is SVGEGT. This CDR3 is built from 21 residues. J gave up 0 bases and V 0 bases, and 17 bases lay outside the gene matches.

This clonotype was observed a few times. V and J are TRBV18 and TRBJ2-1; 9 nucleotides agree with TRBD1. Germline V lookup: CDR1 KGHSH, CDR2 LQKENI. Trimming removed 3 bases from V and 4 bases from J; junction bases left unmatched: 7. The CDR3 has 16 amino acids. The CDR3 region is CASSPSRDRDYNEQFF. CDR3 in DNA: TGTGCCAGCTCACCCTCCCGGGACAGGGATTACAATGAGCAGTTCTTC.

This clonotype appeared a single time. This chain uses TRBV30 with TRBJ2-7; 7 positions agree with TRBD1. V dropped 3 bases and J dropped 1; count of bases not matched to a gene: 3. Germline loops: CDR1 GTSNPN, CDR2 SVGIG (reference sequence). CDR3 length equals 13 residues. CDR3 sequence (DNA): TGTGCCTGGAGAAGGACAGGATCCTACGAGCAGTACTTC. It yields the protein CAWRRTGSYEQYF.

This rearrangement joins TRBV9 to TRBJ2-7; 9 bases match TRBD2. The CDR3 contains 16 residues. Germline V gives CDR1 SGDLS, CDR2 YYNGEE. Trimming at V came to 0 bases and at J to 4 bases, leaving 8 bases not matched to a gene. CDR3 protein: CASSVERSSGMYEQYF. In DNA form, the CDR3 reads TGTGCCAGCAGCGTAGAAAGGTCTAGCGGGATGTACGAGCAGTACTTC.

This clonotype occurred many times. The chain has TRBV12-3 or TRBV12-4 and TRBJ2-1, with 11 bases matching TRBD2. The junction had 4 bases not matched to a gene; V was cut back by 5 bases and J by 4 bases. The CDR3 is made up of 15 amino acids. CDR3 DNA sequence: TGTGCCAGCAGTGCGGGGACTAGCGGATACAATGAGCAGTTCTTC. Protein sequence: CASSAGTSGYNEQFF.

The V call is TRBV3-1, the J call TRBJ2-1; no firm D call. The CDR3 totals 13 residues. CDR1 LGHDT and CDR2 YNNKEL come from the germline V gene (reference sequence). The ends were cut back, 1 base at V and 4 bases at J, with 5 bases in the middle. The CDR3 sequence: CASSQVSYNEQFF. The CDR3 region has the DNA TGTGCCAGCAGCCAAGTAAGTTACAATGAGCAGTTCTTC.

The V and J genes are TRBV20-1 and TRBJ2-5, with D perhaps TRBD1 (5 bases). V was shortened by 3 bases and J by 2 bases, with 13 bases between the two germline ends. The CDR3 runs 14 residues. Germline lookup yields CDR1 DFQATT and CDR2 SNEGSKA (reference sequence). In nucleotides, the CDR3 is TGCAGTGCTAGGTTTAGACAGAAACAAGAGACCCAGTACTTC. This translates into CSARFRQKQETQYF.

This clonotype showed up just a few times. The V call is TRBV18, the J call TRBJ1-1; 7 bases are shared with TRBD1. In germline, CDR1 is KGHSH, CDR2 LQKENI. This CDR3 region has 13 residues. The V segment lost 2 bases and the J segment 11 bases; nucleotides outside the gene matches: 8. CDR3 bases: TGTGCCAGCTCACCAAGTTCAGGGGGGTCGGCTTTCTTT. Translating gives CASSPSSGGSAFF.

This sequence joins TRBV30 and TRBJ1-1; no clear D. CDR1 GTSNPN and CDR2 SVGIG come from the germline V gene (reference sequence). The CDR3 is made up of 12 amino acids. V lost 0 bases, J lost 5 bases, and 7 bases lay in between. CDR3 sequence reads: CAWSVVRTEAFF. CDR3 nucleotides: TGTGCCTGGAGTGTAGTCCGGACTGAAGCTTTCTTT.

The chain recombines TRBV29-1 with TRBJ2-1; 11 bases are a match to TRBD2. The CDR3 runs to 13 residues. CDR1 SQVTM and CDR2 ANQGSEA come from the germline V gene. V trimming: 5 bases; J trimming: 8 bases; junction bases outside the gene matches: 5. CDR3 nucleotide sequence: TGCAGCGTTACAACTAGCGGGAGCCATGAGCAGTTCTTC. Translated, it gives CSVTTSGSHEQFF.

The V and J genes are TRBV19 and TRBJ1-5; D perhaps matches TRBD1 (5 bases). Per germline, CDR1 LNHDA and CDR2 SQIVND (reference sequence). Trimming removed 7 bases from V and 1 base from J, with 11 bases in between. This CDR3 has 14 amino acids. The CDR3 loop is CASTLPGSNQPQHF. CDR3 in DNA: TGTGCCAGTACTCTTCCAGGGAGCAATCAGCCCCAGCATTTT. The variable domain in full, completed from reference TRBV19 and TRBJ1-5, reads DGGITQSPKYLFRKEGQNVTLSCEQNLNHDAMYWYRQDPGQGLRLIYYSQIVNDFQKGDIAEGYSVSREKKESFPLTVTSAQKNPTAFYLCASTLPGSNQPQHFGDGTRLSIL.

This clonotype was detected a few times. This chain joins TRBV9 and TRBJ1-2; weak D call: TRBD1 (5 bases). There are 13 residues in the CDR3. Trimming took 1 base from V and 6 from J, leaving 10 bases between them. Germline lookup yields CDR1 SGDLS and CDR2 YYNGEE. The CDR3: CASSVWVQDGYTF. The CDR3 DNA sequence: TGTGCCAGCAGCGTATGGGTACAGGATGGCTACACCTTC.

V and J are TRBV9 and TRBJ2-2, with D unresolved. CDR3 length equals 13 residues. Germline assignment: CDR1 SGDLS and CDR2 YYNGEE. V was shortened by 1 base and J by 5 bases, with 6 bases between the two germline ends. CDR3 in DNA: TGTGCCAGCAGCGTAAGGGTTACCGGGGAGCTGTTTTTT. Translation gives CASSVRVTGELFF.

This clonotype was found many times. The chain carries TRBV12-3 or TRBV12-4 and TRBJ2-7; no reliable D call. This CDR3 comprises 12 residues. The V gene lost 0 bases and the J gene lost 5 bases, with 5 bases spanning the gap. CDR3 in DNA: TGTGCCAGCAGTTTAGCGGGCCACGAGCAGTACGTC. This codes for CASSLAGHEQYV.

The sample holds a few counts of this clonotype. J is TRBJ1-6 and V is TRBV29-1; 8 bases agree with TRBD1. The junction had 5 bases not matched to a gene; V was cut back by 5 bases and J by 8 bases. The CDR3 runs 13 residues. Germline loops: CDR1 SQVTM, CDR2 ANQGSEA. The CDR3 reads CSVPGTGDSPLHF. CDR3 in DNA: TGCAGCGTTCCCGGGACAGGTGATTCACCCCTCCACTTT.

V and J are TRBV5-1 and TRBJ2-7; TRBD2 agrees at 10 bases. The germline gives CDR1 SGHRS, CDR2 YFSETQ. The CDR3 is 18 residues long. J was trimmed by 0 bases and V by 2 bases; bases with no gene match: 11. CDR3 loop: CASSFSGTSVTDSYEQYF. The CDR3 coding sequence is TGCGCCAGCAGCTTTTCCGGGACTAGCGTGACCGACTCCTACGAGCAGTACTTC.

The chain recombines TRBV12-3 or TRBV12-4 with TRBJ2-6; possibly TRBD1 or TRBD2 for D (5 bases each). V shed 5 bases and J shed 2 bases, with 10 bases lying between them. The CDR3 is 15 residues long. The CDR3: CASSHGTAGANVLTF. Here the CDR3 DNA reads TGTGCCAGCAGTCATGGGACGGCTGGGGCCAACGTCCTGACTTTC.

The V gene is TRBV7-2, the J gene TRBJ2-7; tentatively, D is TRBD1 (6 bases). V was cut by 4 bases and J by 4 bases, with 14 bases left in between. Germline V lookup: CDR1 SGHTA, CDR2 FQGNSA. The CDR3 contains 14 residues. DNA for the CDR3: TGTGCCAGCAGCTCGAGCTTAACAGGGTACGAGCAGTACGTC. It codes for CASSSSLTGYEQYV.